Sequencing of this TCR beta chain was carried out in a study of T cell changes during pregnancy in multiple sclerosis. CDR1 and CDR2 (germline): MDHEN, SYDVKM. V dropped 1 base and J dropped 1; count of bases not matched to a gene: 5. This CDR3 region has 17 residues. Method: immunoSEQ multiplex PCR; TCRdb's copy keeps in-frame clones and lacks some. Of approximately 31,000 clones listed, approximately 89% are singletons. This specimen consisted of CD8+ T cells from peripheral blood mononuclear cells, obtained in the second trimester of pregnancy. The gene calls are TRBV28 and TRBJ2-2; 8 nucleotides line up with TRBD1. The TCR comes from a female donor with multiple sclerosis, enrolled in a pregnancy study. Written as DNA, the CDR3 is TGTGCCAGCAGTTTATACTCCGGGACAGGGAACACCGGGGAGCTGTTTTTT. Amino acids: CASSLYSGTGNTGELFF. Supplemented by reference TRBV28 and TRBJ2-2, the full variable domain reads DVKVTQSSRYLVKRTGEKVFLECVQDMDHENMFWYRQDPGLGLRLIYFSYDVKMKEKGDIPEGYSVSREKKERFSLILESASTNQTSMYLCASSLYSGTGNTGELFFGEGSRLTVL.